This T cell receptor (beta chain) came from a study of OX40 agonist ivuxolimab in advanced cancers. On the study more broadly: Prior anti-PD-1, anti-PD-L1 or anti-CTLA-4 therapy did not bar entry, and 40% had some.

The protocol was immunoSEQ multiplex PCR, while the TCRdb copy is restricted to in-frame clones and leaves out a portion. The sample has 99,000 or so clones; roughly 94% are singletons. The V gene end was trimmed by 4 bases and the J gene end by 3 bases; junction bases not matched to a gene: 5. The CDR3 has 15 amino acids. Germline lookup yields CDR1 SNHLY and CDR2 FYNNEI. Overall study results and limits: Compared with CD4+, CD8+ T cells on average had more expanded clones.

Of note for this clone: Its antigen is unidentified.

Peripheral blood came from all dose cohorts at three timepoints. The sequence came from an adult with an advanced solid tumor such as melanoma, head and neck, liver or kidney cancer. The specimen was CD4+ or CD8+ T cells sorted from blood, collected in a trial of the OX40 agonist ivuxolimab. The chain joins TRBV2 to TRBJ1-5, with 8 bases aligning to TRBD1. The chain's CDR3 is CASSVQGANNQPQHF. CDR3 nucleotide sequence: TGTGCCAGCAGTGTGCAGGGGGCCAACAATCAGCCCCAGCATTTT.